This record covers a single T cell receptor beta chain. The CDR3 extends over 19 amino acids. V lost 4 bases, J lost 4 bases, and 27 bases lay in between. Germline V gene sequence: CDR1 SGDLS, CDR2 YYNGEE. The data were obtained in a study of blood T cell repertoires in COVID-19. Clones were read by immunoSEQ multiplex PCR, and TCRdb kept only the in-frame ones, dropping some. The sample shows fewer than 65,000 clones, 87% of them seen only once. Specimen: peripheral blood. This clonotype was obtained from a human donor with acute or convalescent COVID-19. The donor label of this sample is uncertain. V gene TRBV9 combines with J gene TRBJ1-3; possibly TRBD1 for D (6 bases). CDR3 sequence (DNA): TGTGCCAGCAGCAAAGACAGGCTTGGTGAGGTTGCGTGGGGAAACACCATATATTTT. Protein product: CASSKDRLGEVAWGNTIYF.